This TCR beta chain was documented in a study of blood T cell repertoires in COVID-19. The wider study: The United States, Italy and Spain were the sources of the acute and convalescent COVID-19 samples.

The germline V and J ends were trimmed by 0 bases and 4 bases, with 10 bases remaining between them. Germline V gives CDR1 SGHNT, CDR2 YYREEE (reference sequence). The CDR3 contains 14 residues. Assay: immunoSEQ multiplex PCR; the TCRdb copy retains only in-frame clones and omits some. The repertoire consists of 160,000 or so clones, with roughly 89% occurring once and the leading ten covering 1.6%. Specimen: peripheral blood. The chain recombines TRBV5-4 with TRBJ1-2; tentatively, D is TRBD1 (5 bases). The source is a woman between 45 and 60 years old with acute or convalescent COVID-19. The CDR3 is CASSLEGGTYGYTF. CDR3 DNA: TGTGCCAGCAGCTTGGAAGGCGGGACCTATGGCTACACCTTC.